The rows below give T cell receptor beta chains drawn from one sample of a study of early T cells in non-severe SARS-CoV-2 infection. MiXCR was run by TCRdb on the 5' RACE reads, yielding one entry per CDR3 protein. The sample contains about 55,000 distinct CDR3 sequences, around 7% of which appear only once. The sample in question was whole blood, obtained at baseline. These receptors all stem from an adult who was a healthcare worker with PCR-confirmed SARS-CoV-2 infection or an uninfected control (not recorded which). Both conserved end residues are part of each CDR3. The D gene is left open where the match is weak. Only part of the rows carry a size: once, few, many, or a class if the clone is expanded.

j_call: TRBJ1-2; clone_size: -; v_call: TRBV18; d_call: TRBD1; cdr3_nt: TGTGCCAGCTCACCACCCGGACAGGGAGAATCTTATGGCTACACCTTC; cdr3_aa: CASSPPGQGESYGYTF
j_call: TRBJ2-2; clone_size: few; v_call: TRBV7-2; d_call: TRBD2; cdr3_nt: TGTGCCAGCAGCCGAGATGGGACTAGCGGGGTAACCGGGGAGCTGTTTTTT; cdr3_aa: CASSRDGTSGVTGELFF
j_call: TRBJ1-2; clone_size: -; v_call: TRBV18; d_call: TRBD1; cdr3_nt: TGTGCCAGCTCAAACCAGGGGGATGGCTACACCTTC; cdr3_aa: CASSNQGDGYTF
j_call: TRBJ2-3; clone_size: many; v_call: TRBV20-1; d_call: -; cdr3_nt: TGCAGTGCTAGGGTTGTGGGGGCCGACACAGATACGCAGTATTTT; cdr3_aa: CSARVVGADTDTQYF
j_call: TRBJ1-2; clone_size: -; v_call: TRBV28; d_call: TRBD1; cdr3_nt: TGTGCCAGCAGTTTTGCGGGACAGGGTAACTATGGCTACACCTTC; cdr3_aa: CASSFAGQGNYGYTF
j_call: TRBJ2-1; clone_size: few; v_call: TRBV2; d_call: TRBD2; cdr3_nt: TGTGCCAGCAGGGATCCGCGCGGGGGGCGGGGTGAGCAGTTCTTC; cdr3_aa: CASRDPRGGRGEQFF
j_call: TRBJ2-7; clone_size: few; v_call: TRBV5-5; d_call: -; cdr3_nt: TGTGGCAGCAGCTCCCGGGACCCCAGGAGCGAGCAGTACTTC; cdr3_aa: CGSSSRDPRSEQYF
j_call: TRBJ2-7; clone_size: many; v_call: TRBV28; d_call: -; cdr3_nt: TGTGCCAGCAGTCTACTTAGGGAGTCCGGTAACGAGCAGTACTTC; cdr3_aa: CASSLLRESGNEQYF
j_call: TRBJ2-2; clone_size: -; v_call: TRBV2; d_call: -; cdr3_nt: TGTGCCTCAAAGGGCCTACGGGCCGGGGAGCTGTTTTTT; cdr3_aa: CASKGLRAGELFF
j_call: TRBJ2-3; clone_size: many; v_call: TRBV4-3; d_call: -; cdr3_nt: TGCGCCAGCAGCCCCCACGCCCTGACAGATACGCAGTATTTT; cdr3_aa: CASSPHALTDTQYF
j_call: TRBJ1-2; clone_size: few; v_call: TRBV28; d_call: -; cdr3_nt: TGTGCCAGCAGTTTTGGACAGAACTATGGCTACACCTTC; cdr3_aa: CASSFGQNYGYTF
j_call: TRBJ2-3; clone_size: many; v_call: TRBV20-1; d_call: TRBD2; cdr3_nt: TGCAGTGCTAGACCCCTACTAGCGGGGGATACAGATACGCAGTATTTT; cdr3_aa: CSARPLLAGDTDTQYF
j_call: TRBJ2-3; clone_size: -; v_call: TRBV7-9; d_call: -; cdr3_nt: TGTGCCAGCAGCTTGGCGATGGGGCGCGTGGAGGTTACGCAGTATTTT; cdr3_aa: CASSLAMGRVEVTQYF
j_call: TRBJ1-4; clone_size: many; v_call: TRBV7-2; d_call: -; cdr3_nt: TGTGCCAGCAGCTACGTTGGGAAAAATGAAAAACTGTTTTTT; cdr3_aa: CASSYVGKNEKLFF
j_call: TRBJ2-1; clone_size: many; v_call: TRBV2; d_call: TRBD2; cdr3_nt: TGTGCCAGCAGTGAAGCGCCCCTAGCGGGGGGTGAGCAGTTCTTC; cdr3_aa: CASSEAPLAGGEQFF
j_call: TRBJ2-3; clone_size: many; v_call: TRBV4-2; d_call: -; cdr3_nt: TGTGCCAGCAGCCCCGCCTTTTCCCGCACAGATACGCAGTATTTT; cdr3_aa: CASSPAFSRTDTQYF
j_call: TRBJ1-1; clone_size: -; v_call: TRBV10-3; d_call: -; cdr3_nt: TGTGCCACGTGGGGGGGCACTGAAGCTTTCTTT; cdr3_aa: CATWGGTEAFF
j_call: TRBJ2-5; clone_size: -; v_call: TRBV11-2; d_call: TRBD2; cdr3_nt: TGTGCCAGCAGCTTAGGCGCGGGGGAGCAAGAGACCCAGTACTTC; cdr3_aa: CASSLGAGEQETQYF
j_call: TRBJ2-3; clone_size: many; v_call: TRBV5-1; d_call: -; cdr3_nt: TGCGCCAGCAGCTTGGTCCTAGTCACAGATACGCAGTATTTT; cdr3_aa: CASSLVLVTDTQYF
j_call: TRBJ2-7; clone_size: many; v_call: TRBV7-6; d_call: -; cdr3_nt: TGTGCCAGCAGCCCCCCCGACACAGGTTCCTACGAGCAGTACTTC; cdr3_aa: CASSPPDTGSYEQYF
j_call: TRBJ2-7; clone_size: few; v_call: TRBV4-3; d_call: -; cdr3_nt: TGCGCCAGCAGCCAAGATTACGCCGTCCACGAGCAGTACTTC; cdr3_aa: CASSQDYAVHEQYF
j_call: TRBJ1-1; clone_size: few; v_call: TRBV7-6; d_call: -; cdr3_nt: TGTGCCAGCAGCTTAGTGCACAGTTCAAGCGTATACACTGAAGCTTTCTTT; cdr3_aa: CASSLVHSSSVYTEAFF
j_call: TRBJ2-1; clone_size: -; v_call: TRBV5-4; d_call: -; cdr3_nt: TGTGCCAGCAGCTGGGATGATGAGCAGTTCTTC; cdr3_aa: CASSWDDEQFF
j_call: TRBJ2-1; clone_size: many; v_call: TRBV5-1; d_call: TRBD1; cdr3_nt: TGCGCCAGCAGCCCCCTCGGACAGGGGCCCTACAATGAGCAGTTCTTC; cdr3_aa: CASSPLGQGPYNEQFF
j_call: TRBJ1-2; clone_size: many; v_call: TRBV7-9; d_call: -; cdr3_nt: TGTGCCAGCAGCTTAGAGCAAGGGCAGGGCGGCTATGGCTACACCTTC; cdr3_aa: CASSLEQGQGGYGYTF
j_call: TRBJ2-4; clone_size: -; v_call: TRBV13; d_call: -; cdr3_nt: TGTGCCAGCAGCTTCATACTTCATGGGCGGGGAAACATTCAGTACTTC; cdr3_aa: CASSFILHGRGNIQYF
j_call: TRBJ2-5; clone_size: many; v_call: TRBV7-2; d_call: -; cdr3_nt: TGTGCCAGCAGCAAAATGTCGGGCTTGGAGACCCAGTACTTC; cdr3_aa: CASSKMSGLETQYF
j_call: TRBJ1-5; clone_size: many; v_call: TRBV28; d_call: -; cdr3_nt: TGTGCCAGCAGTCATAGGGTGGTTAATCAGCCCCAGCATTTT; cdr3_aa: CASSHRVVNQPQHF
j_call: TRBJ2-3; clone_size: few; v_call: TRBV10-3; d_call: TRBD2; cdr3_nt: TGTGCCATCAGCGGGCTAGCGGCCAGCACAGATACGCAGTATTTT; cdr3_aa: CAISGLAASTDTQYF
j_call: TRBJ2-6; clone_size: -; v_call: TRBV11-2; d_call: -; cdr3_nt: TGTGCCAGCAGCATGCCGGGACACCCAAGCTCTGGGGCCAACGTCCTGACTTTC; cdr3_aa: CASSMPGHPSSGANVLTF
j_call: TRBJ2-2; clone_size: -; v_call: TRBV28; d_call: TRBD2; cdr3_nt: TGTGCCAGCAGTTATTCCAGCGGGGACACCGGGGAGCTGTTTTTT; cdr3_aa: CASSYSSGDTGELFF
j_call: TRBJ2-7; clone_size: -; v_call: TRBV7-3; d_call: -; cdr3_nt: TGTGCCAGCAGCTTATCCCACGGGGGTTACGAGCAGTACTTC; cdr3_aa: CASSLSHGGYEQYF
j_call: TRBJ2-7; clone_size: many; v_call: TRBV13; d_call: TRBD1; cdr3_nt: TGTGCCAGTTCCGGGACAGAGCTACAAGAGCAGTACTTC; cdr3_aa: CASSGTELQEQYF
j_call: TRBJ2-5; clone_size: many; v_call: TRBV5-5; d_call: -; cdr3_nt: TGTGCCAGCAGCTTGGGGTTCCGTTCCCAGTACTTC; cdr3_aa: CASSLGFRSQYF
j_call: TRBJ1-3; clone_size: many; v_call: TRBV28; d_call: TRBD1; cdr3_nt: TGTGCCAGCACCTTTTTGTCAGGGGGTGCAAACACCATATATTTT; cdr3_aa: CASTFLSGGANTIYF
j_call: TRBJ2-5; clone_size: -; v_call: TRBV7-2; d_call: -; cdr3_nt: TGTGCCAGCAGCTTGGGCCCAGTACCGTACTTC; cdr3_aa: CASSLGPVPYF
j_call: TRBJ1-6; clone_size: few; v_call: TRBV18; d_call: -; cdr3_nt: TGTGCCAGCTCACCATCAGGGCAGCAGAATAATTCACCCCTCCACTTT; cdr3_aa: CASSPSGQQNNSPLHF
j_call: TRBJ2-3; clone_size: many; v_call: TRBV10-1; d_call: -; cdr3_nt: TGCGCCAGCAGTGAACAGGCTAGCACAGATACGCAGTATTTT; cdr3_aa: CASSEQASTDTQYF
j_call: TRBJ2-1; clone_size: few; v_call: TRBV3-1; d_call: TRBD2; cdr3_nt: TGTGCCAGCAGCCCCGTTGGACTAGCGGGGGGAGGTGAGCAGTTCTTC; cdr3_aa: CASSPVGLAGGGEQFF
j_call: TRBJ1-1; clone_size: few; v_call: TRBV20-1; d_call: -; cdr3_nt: TGCAGTGCTAGAGATTGGGGCAACCAGCAGAACACTGAAGCTTTCTTT; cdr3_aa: CSARDWGNQQNTEAFF
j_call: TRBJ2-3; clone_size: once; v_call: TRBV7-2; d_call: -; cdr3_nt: TGTGCCAGCAGCTTAGAGGCCAGAAGGGATACGCAGTATTTT; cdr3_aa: CASSLEARRDTQYF
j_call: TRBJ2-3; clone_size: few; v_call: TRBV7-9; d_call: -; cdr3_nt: TGTGCCAGCAGCTTAGGGTCGGGAGATACGCAGTATTTT; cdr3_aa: CASSLGSGDTQYF
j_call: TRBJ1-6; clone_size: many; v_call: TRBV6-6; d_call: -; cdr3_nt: TGTGCCAGCAAAGACATCGGTGTTCTCCAAGGGAATTCACCCCTCCACTTT; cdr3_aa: CASKDIGVLQGNSPLHF
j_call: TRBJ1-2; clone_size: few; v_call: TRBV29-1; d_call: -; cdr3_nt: TGCAGCGTTGTGAATACTTTGGGCTACACCTTC; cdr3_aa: CSVVNTLGYTF
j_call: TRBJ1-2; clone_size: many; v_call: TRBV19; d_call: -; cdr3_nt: TGTGCCAGTAGCAGACAACGGACCTCACATGGCTACACCTTC; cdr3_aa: CASSRQRTSHGYTF
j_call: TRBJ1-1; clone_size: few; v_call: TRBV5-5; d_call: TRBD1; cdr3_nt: TGTGCCAGCAGCTTGGGTACAGGGGTCAACACTGAAGCTTTCTTT; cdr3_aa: CASSLGTGVNTEAFF
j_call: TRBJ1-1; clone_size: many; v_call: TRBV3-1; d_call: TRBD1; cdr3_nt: TGTGCCAGCAGCCGACAGGGGAGCACTGAAGCTTTCTTT; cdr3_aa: CASSRQGSTEAFF
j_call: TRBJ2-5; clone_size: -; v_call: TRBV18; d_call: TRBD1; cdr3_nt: TGTGCCAGCTCACCGGGACGGACAGGGGAGGAGACCCAGTACTTC; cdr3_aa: CASSPGRTGEETQYF
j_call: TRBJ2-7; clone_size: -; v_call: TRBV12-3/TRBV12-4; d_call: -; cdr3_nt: TGTGCCAGCACCAACAGGGTCTACGAGCAGTACTTC; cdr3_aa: CASTNRVYEQYF
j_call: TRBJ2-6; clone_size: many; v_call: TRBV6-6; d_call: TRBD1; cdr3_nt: TGTGCCAGCAGTACCCAGGGACAGGCCTCTTCTGGGGCCAACGTCCTGACTTTC; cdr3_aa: CASSTQGQASSGANVLTF
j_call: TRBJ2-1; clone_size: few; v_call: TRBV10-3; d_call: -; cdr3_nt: TGTGCCATCAGTGAGGGGGTAGCGGATTACAATGAGCAGTTCTTC; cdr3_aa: CAISEGVADYNEQFF
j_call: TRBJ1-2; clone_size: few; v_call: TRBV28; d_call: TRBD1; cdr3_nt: TGTGCCAGCAGTTTCCCAGGGGGAAGCTATGGCTACACCTTC; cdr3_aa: CASSFPGGSYGYTF
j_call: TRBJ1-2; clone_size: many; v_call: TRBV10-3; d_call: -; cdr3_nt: TGTGCCATCACCGAAGGGGCGAGCTATGGCTACACCTTC; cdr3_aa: CAITEGASYGYTF
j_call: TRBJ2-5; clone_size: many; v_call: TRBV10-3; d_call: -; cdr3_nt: TGTGCCACTCAGAGTGGGTCGGTGGAGACCCAGTACTTC; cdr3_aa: CATQSGSVETQYF
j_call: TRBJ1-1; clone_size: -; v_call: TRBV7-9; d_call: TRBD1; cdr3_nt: TGTGCCAGCAGCCCGGGCCCGGGACAGCCCGGTGAAGCTTTCTTT; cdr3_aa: CASSPGPGQPGEAFF
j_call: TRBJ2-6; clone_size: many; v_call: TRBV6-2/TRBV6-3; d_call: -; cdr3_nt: TGTGCCAGCAGTTACGGGAGCTCTGGGGCCAACGTCCTGACTTTC; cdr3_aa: CASSYGSSGANVLTF
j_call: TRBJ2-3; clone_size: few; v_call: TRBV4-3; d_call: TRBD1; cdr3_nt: TGCGCCAGCAGCCAAGATCTCCCGACAGGGGATGATACGCAGTATTTT; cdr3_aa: CASSQDLPTGDDTQYF
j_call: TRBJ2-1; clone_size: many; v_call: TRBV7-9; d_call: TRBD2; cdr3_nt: TGTGCCAGCAGCTTAGCGCGAAGCGGGGGGGCCGGGTTGAATGAGCAGTTCTTC; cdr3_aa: CASSLARSGGAGLNEQFF